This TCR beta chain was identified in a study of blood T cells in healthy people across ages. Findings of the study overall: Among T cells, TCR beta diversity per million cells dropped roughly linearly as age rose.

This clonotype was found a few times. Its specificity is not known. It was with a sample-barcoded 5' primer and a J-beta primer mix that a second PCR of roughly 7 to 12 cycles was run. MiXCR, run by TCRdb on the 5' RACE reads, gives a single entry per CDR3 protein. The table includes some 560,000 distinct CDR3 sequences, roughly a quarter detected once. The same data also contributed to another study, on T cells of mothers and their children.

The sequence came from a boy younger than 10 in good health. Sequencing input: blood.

CDR3 sequence: CATSGFYNEQFF. The CDR3 DNA sequence: TGTGCCACTAGCGGGTTTTACAATGAGCAGTTCTTC. The chain has TRBV15 and TRBJ2-1; TRBD2 agrees at 7 bases. Per the germline V gene, CDR1 is LNHNV and CDR2 is YYDKDF (reference sequence). The CDR3 covers 12 residues. V trimming: 9 bases; J trimming: 4 bases; junction bases outside the gene matches: 3.